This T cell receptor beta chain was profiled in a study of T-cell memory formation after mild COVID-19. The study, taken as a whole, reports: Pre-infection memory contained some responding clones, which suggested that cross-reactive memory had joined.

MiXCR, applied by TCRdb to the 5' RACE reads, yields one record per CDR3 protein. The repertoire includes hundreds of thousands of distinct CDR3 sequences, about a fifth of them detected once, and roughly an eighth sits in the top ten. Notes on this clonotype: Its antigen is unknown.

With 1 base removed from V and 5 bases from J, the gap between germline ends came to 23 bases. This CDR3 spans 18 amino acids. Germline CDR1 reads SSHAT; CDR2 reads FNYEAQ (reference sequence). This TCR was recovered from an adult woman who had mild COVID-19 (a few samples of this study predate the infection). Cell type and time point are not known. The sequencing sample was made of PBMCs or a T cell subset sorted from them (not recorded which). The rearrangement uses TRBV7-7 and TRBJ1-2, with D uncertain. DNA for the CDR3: TGTGCCAGCAGCTTAGTAGGATTACCGGGCCTCCTTAAGTATGGCTACACCTTC. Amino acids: CASSLVGLPGLLKYGYTF. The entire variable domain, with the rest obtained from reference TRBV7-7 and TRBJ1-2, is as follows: GAGVSQSPRYKVTKRGQDVTLRCDPISSHATLYWYQQALGQGPEFLTYFNYEAQPDKSGLPSDRFSAERPEGSISTLTIQRTEQRDSAMYRCASSLVGLPGLLKYGYTFGSGTRLTVV.